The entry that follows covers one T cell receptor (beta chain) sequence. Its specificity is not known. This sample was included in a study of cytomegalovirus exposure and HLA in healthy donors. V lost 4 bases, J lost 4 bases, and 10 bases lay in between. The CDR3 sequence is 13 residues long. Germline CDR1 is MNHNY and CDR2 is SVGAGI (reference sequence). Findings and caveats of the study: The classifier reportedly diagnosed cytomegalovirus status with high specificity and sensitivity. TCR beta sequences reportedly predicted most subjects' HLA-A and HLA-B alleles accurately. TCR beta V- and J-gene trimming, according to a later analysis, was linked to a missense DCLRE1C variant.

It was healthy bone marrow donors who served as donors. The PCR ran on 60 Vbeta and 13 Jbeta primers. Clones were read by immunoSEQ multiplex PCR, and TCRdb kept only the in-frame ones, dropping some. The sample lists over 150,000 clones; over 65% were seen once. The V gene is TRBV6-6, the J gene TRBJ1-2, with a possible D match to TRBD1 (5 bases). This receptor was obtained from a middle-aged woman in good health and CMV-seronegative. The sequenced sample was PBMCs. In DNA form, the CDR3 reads TGTGCCAGCAGTTTAGGGGAGGTCTATGGCTACACCTTC. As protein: CASSLGEVYGYTF.